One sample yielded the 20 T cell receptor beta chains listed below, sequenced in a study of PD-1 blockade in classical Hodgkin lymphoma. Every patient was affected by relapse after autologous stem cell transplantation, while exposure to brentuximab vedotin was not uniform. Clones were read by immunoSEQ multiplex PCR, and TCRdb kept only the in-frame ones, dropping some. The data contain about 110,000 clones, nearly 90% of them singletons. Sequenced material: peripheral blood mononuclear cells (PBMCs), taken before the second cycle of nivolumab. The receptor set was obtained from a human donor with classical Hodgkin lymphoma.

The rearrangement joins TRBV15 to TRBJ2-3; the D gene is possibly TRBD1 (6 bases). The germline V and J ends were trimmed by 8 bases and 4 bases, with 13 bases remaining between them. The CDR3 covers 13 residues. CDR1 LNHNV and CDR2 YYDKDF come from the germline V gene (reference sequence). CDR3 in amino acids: CATGDKRADTQYF. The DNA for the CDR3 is TGTGCCACCGGGGACAAGAGGGCAGATACGCAGTATTTT.

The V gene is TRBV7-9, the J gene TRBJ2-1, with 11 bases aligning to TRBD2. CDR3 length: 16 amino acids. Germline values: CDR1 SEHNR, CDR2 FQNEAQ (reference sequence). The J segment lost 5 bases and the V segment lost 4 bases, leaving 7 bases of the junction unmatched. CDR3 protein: CASSSTTSGTHNEQFF. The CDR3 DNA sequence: TGTGCCAGCAGCTCAACGACTAGCGGGACACACAATGAGCAGTTCTTC.

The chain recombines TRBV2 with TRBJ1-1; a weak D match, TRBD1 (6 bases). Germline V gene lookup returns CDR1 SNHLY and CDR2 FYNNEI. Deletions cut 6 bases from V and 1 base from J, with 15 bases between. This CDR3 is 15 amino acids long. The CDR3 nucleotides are TGTGCCAGCAGCTGGGGACACCAGGGGAACACTGAAGCTTTCTTT. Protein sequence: CASSWGHQGNTEAFF.

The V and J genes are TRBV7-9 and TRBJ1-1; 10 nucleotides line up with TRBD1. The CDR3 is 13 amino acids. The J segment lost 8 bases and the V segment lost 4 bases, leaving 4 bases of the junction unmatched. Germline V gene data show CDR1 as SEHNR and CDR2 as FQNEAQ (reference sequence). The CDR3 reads CASSSGQGTEAFF. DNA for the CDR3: TGTGCCAGCAGCTCGGGACAGGGGACCGAAGCTTTCTTT.

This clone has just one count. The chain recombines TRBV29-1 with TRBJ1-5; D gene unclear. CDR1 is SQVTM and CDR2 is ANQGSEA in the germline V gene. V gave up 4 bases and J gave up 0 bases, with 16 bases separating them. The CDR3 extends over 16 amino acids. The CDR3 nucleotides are TGCAGCGTTGTTGACGGTAGTTCAGATAGCAATCAGCCCCAGCATTTT. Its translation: CSVVDGSSDSNQPQHF.

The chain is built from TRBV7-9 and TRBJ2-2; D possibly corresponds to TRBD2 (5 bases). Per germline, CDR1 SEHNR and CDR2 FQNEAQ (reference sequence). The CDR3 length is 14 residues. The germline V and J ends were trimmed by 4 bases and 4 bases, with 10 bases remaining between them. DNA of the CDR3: TGTGCCAGCAGCTGGAGGACTGCCACCGGGGAGCTGTTTTTT. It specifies CASSWRTATGELFF.

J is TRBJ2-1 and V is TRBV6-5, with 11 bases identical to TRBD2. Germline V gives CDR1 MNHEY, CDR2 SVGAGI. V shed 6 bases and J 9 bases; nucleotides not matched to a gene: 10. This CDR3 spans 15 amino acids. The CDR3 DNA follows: TGTGCCAGCAGACAAACTAGCGGGAGTGTCGGTGAGCAGTTCTTC. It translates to CASRQTSGSVGEQFF.

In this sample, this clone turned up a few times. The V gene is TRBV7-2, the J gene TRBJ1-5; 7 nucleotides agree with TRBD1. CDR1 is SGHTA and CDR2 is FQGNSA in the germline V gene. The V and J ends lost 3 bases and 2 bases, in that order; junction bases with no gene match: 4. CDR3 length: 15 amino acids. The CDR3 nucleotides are TGTGCCAGCAGCTTGACAGGGTTGGGCAATCAGCCCCAGCATTTT. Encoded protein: CASSLTGLGNQPQHF.

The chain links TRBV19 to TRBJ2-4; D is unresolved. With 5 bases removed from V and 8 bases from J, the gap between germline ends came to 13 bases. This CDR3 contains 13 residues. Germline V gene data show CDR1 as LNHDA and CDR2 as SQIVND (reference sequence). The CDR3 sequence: CASSARLWDIQYF. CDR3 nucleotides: TGTGCCAGTAGTGCTAGATTGTGGGACATTCAGTACTTC.

Here the CDR3 DNA reads TGTGCCTGGAGTTTTAGGCCCTACGAGCAGTACTTC. Amino acid sequence: CAWSFRPYEQYF. J is TRBJ2-7 and V is TRBV30; D is unclear. The germline gives CDR1 GTSNPN, CDR2 SVGIG (reference sequence). V lost 2 bases and J lost 2, with 7 bases in between. The CDR3 length is 12 residues.

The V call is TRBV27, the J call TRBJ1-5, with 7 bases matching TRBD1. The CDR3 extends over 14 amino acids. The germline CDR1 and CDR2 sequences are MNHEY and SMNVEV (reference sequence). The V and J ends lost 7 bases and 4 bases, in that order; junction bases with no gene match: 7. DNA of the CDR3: TGTGCCAGCAAATTAGGGGGCCGTAATCAGCCCCAGCATTTT. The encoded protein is CASKLGGRNQPQHF.

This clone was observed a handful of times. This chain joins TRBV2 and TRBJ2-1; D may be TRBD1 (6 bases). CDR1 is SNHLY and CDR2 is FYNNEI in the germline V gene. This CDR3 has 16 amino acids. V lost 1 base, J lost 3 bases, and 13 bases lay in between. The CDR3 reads CASSEGTDQIYNEQFF. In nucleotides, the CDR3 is TGTGCCAGCAGTGAAGGGACAGACCAAATCTACAATGAGCAGTTCTTC. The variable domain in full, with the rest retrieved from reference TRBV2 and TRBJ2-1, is EPEVTQTPSHQVTQMGQEVILRCVPISNHLYFYWYRQILGQKVEFLVSFYNNEISEKSEIFDDQFSVERPDGSNFTLKIRSTKLEDSAMYFCASSEGTDQIYNEQFFGPGTRLTVL.

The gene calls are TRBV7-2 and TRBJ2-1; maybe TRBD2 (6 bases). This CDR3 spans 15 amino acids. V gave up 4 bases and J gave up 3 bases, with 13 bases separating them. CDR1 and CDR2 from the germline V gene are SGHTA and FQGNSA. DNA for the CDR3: TGTGCCAGCAGCTGGAGGCGGGGTAACTACAATGAGCAGTTCTTC. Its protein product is CASSWRRGNYNEQFF.

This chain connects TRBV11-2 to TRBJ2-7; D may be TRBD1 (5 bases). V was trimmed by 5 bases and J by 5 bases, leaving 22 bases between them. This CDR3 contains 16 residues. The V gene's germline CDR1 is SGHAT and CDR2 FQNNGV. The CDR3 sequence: CASSRRVGPGNHEQYF. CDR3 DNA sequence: TGTGCCAGCAGCCGAAGGGTCGGTCCAGGGAACCACGAGCAGTACTTC. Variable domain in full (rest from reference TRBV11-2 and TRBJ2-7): EAGVAQSPRYKIIEKRQSVAFWCNPISGHATLYWYQQILGQGPKLLIQFQNNGVVDDSQLPKDRFSAERLKGVDSTLKIQPAKLEDSAVYLCASSRRVGPGNHEQYFGPGTRLTVT.

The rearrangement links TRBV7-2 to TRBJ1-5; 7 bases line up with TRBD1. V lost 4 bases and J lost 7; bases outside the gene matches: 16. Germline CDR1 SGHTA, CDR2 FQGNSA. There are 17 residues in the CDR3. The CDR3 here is CASSSQKTGWVGQPQHF. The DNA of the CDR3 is TGTGCCAGCAGCTCCCAGAAGACAGGGTGGGTAGGACAGCCCCAGCATTTT.

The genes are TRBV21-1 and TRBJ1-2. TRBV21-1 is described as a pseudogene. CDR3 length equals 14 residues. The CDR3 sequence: CASQRAILNYGYTF. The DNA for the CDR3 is TGTGCCAGTCAGAGGGCAATTTTGAACTATGGCTACACCTTC.

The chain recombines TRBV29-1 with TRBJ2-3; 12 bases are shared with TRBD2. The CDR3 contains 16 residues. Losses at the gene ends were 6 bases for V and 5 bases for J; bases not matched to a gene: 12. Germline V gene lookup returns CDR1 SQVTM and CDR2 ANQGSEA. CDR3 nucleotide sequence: TGCAGCGTCCTTAGATTCGGACTAGCGGGACAAGATACGCAGTATTTT. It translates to CSVLRFGLAGQDTQYF.

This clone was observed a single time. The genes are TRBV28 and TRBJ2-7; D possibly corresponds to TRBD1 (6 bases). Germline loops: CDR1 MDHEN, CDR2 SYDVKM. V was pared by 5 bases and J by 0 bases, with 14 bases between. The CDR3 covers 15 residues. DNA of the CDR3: TGTGCCAGCAGTCAAACCAGGGGTAGCTCCTACGAGCAGTACTTC. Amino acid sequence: CASSQTRGSSYEQYF.

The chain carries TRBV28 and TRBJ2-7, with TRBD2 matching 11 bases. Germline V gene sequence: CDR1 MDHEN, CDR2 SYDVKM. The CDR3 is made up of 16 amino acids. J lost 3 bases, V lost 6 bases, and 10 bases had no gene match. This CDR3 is CASSLDLAGGFYEQYF. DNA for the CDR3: TGTGCCAGCAGCCTCGACCTAGCGGGGGGCTTCTACGAGCAGTACTTC.

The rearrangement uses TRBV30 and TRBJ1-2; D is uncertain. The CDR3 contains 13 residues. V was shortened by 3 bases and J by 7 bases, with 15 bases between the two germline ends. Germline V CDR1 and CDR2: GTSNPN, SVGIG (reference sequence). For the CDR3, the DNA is TGTGCCTGGAGACTCGGGAGTCGTGTTGGCTACACCTTC. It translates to CAWRLGSRVGYTF.